The entry that follows covers one T cell receptor beta chain sequence. Its matching antigen is unknown. With 0 bases removed from V and 4 bases from J, the gap between germline ends came to 10 bases. Per the germline V gene, CDR1 is SGDLS and CDR2 is YYNGEE. The CDR3 totals 14 residues. This entry belongs to a study of T cell repertoires in cytomegalovirus infection. Background on the study: Both recently identified HLA-C-restricted and well-studied HLA-B-restricted CMV epitopes were used in the study. Regarding the study as a whole: Cumulative frequency (of public TCR beta family members) identified carriers of CMV plus the relevant HLA. HLA-C-restricted CMV clonotypes gave the most frequent clonotype in two of eight donors.

A single record per CDR3 protein comes from TCRdb applying MiXCR to the reads. The data hold just over 450,000 distinct CDR3 sequences, with about 39% observed a single time. This TCR came from a human donor in good health (CMV status not recorded). Some clones in this sample may be carry-over from other donors' samples. The V gene is TRBV9, the J gene TRBJ2-5; D not resolved. The sequencing used cultured PBMCs, collected from culture after CMV antigen stimulation. CDR3 sequence reads: CASSVGIGGETQYF. CDR3 sequence (DNA): TGTGCCAGCAGCGTAGGCATCGGCGGAGAGACCCAGTACTTC.